The 21 T cell receptor beta chains reported below all come from one sample, sequenced in a study of Ad26.COV2.S vaccination and SARS-CoV-2 variants. Assay: immunoSEQ multiplex PCR; the TCRdb copy retains only in-frame clones and omits some. This sample has 510,000 or so clones, with approximately 88% found just once. Treatment denoted: around 19 received Ad26.COV2.S at low or high dose, single or two shots; 5 received placebo; per-sample allocation not given. Samples analyzed were those drawn on day 63 after the first vaccine or placebo injection. The material was peripheral blood, obtained in a trial of Ad26.COV2.S vaccine versus placebo. These TCRs come from a person between 18 and 65 years old who received the Ad26.COV2.S COVID-19 vaccine or a placebo.

This clone was seen a handful of times. V gene TRBV21-1 combines with J gene TRBJ1-3; the table names TRBD1, a call not compared with the DNA. TRBV21-1 is termed a pseudogene. The CDR3 has 17 amino acids. The CDR3 bases are TGTGCCAGCAGCAAAAGGCGAAGGGGCCCCTCTGGAAACACCATATATTTT. This translates into CASSKRRRGPSGNTIYF.

The chain is built from TRBV4-3 and TRBJ2-1; 16 bases are a match to TRBD2. V lost 5 bases to trimming and J lost 8 bases; unmatched junction nucleotides: 3. Germline values: CDR1 LGHNA, CDR2 YSLEER. The CDR3 has 15 amino acids. DNA of the CDR3: TGCGCCAGCAGCGAGGGACTAGCGGGAGGGTATGAGCAGTTCTTC. It is translated as CASSEGLAGGYEQFF.

This clone appeared a few times. Other DNA sequences from this sample encode an identical CDR3 as well. The chain couples TRBV28 to TRBJ2-7; TRBD1 is a possible D gene (5 bases). Germline V gene sequence: CDR1 MDHEN, CDR2 SYDVKM. The V end was cut by 6 bases, the J end by 0 bases, with 9 bases between. This CDR3 has 13 amino acids. The CDR3 reads CASRPTGSYEQYF. The CDR3 nucleotides read TGTGCCAGCAGGCCCACAGGCTCCTACGAGCAGTACTTC.

The chain couples TRBV5-6 to TRBJ2-3; D unclear. Germline CDR1 and CDR2: SGHDT and YYEEEE. This CDR3 contains 16 residues. With 0 bases removed from V and 4 bases from J, the gap between germline ends came to 15 bases. The CDR3 loop is CASSLALGAHPDTQYF. DNA for the CDR3: TGTGCCAGCAGCTTGGCCCTTGGAGCCCACCCAGATACGCAGTATTTT.

The V call is TRBV28, the J call TRBJ2-7; D tentatively reads TRBD1 or TRBD2 (5 bases each). CDR3 length: 14 residues. Germline loops: CDR1 MDHEN, CDR2 SYDVKM. Between the trimmed V and J ends, which lost 3 bases and 6 bases, there was a span of 15 bases. DNA for the CDR3: TGTGCCAGCAGTTTTCTCGGGGCGGCAGCCGAGCAGTACTTC. Encoded protein: CASSFLGAAAEQYF.

This chain uses TRBV2 with TRBJ2-7; tentative D call: TRBD1 (6 bases). Germline lookup yields CDR1 SNHLY and CDR2 FYNNEI. The CDR3 is 14 amino acids. With 6 bases removed from V and 0 bases from J, the gap between germline ends came to 12 bases. The CDR3 DNA is TGTGCCAGCAGCCCGGACAGTAGCTCCTACGAGCAGTACTTC. It yields the protein CASSPDSSSYEQYF.

This chain uses TRBV5-1 with TRBJ1-5; the D is unclear. V was clipped by 0 bases and J by 9 bases, with 13 bases between them. The CDR3 has 14 amino acids. CDR1 is SGHRS, CDR2 YFSETQ, per germline. Here the CDR3 DNA reads TGCGCCAGCAGCTTGGACTCACGAGTTGGGCCCCAGCATTTT. It codes for CASSLDSRVGPQHF.

This clone was detected a few times. DNA of the CDR3: TGTGCCAGTAGTATTTCGCCAGGGTATGGCTACACCTTC. Protein product: CASSISPGYGYTF. This sequence joins TRBV19 and TRBJ1-2; possible D gene TRBD1, 5 bases. The CDR3 consists of 13 residues. Between the trimmed V and J ends, which lost 3 bases and 5 bases, there was a span of 10 bases. CDR1 is LNHDA, CDR2 SQIVND, per germline (reference sequence).

CDR3 protein: CASSLSWQGGEQYF. CDR3 bases: TGTGCCAGCAGTTTATCCTGGCAGGGAGGCGAGCAGTACTTC. J is TRBJ2-7 and V is TRBV28; tentative D call: TRBD2 (6 bases). CDR1 is MDHEN, CDR2 SYDVKM, per germline. V was clipped by 1 base and J by 6 bases, with 13 bases between them. CDR3 length: 14 residues.

The chain joins TRBV12-3 or TRBV12-4 to TRBJ1-5, with D tentatively TRBD1 (6 bases). This CDR3 has 13 amino acids. Trimming pared 7 bases from V and 7 bases from J, leaving 14 bases between. The CDR3 DNA is TGTGCCAGCATTAACAGGGAGGGGCAGCCCCAGCATTTT. This codes for CASINREGQPQHF.

This clone has just a few counts. This chain links TRBV3-1 (or the pseudogene TRBV3-2) with TRBJ2-3; tentative D call: TRBD2 (5 bases). Germline V gene lookup returns CDR1 LGHDT and CDR2 YNNKEL (reference sequence). With 0 bases removed from V and 8 bases from J, the gap between germline ends came to 15 bases. This CDR3 spans 15 amino acids. CDR3 in DNA: TGTGCCAGCAGCCAAGATGGGGTGGGAGTAAGTACGCAGTATTTT. Protein: CASSQDGVGVSTQYF.

The chain uses TRBV9 and TRBJ1-6; 8 nucleotides line up with TRBD1. Germline V gene data show CDR1 as SGDLS and CDR2 as YYNGEE. The V segment lost 8 bases and the J segment 6 bases; nucleotides outside the gene matches: 10. The CDR3 is 15 amino acids. This CDR3 reads CASNPGDRPNSPLHF. CDR3 nucleotides: TGTGCCAGTAACCCTGGGGACAGGCCTAATTCACCCCTCCACTTT.

The J gene is TRBJ1-1, the V gene TRBV28; D uncertain. Germline lookup yields CDR1 MDHEN and CDR2 SYDVKM. The CDR3 is made up of 14 amino acids. The V gene lost 10 bases and the J gene lost 3 bases, with 18 bases spanning the gap. This chain's CDR3 is CATDVLRAHTEAFF. CDR3 nucleotides: TGTGCCACCGACGTGTTGAGGGCCCACACTGAAGCTTTCTTT.

The CDR3 protein is CASWNRGMNTEAFF. CDR3 nucleotides: TGTGCCAGTTGGAACCGGGGCATGAACACTGAAGCTTTCTTT. V is TRBV19 and J is TRBJ1-1, with D possibly matching TRBD1 (5 bases). Between the trimmed V and J ends, which lost 8 bases and 0 bases, there was a span of 13 bases. Germline assignment: CDR1 LNHDA and CDR2 SQIVND (reference sequence). The CDR3 consists of 14 residues.

This clone was observed once. The rearrangement joins TRBV9 to TRBJ2-3; the match to TRBD2 covers 13 bases. After removal of 4 bases from V and 2 bases from J, the junction contained 10 bases not matched to a gene. The CDR3 is made up of 18 amino acids. Germline V gene sequence: CDR1 SGDLS, CDR2 YYNGEE. The CDR3 here is CASSTTDTSGRATDTQYF. The CDR3 bases are TGTGCCAGCAGCACAACAGATACTAGCGGGAGGGCCACAGATACGCAGTATTTT.

V gene TRBV25-1 combines with J gene TRBJ2-2, with D unresolved. The CDR3 runs to 15 residues. V was pared by 6 bases and J by 6 bases, with 17 bases between. The germline CDR1 and CDR2 sequences are MGHDK and SYGVNS. CDR3 bases: TGTGCCAGCAGGCCCCGGGCCCGGTTGGCCGGGGAGCTGTTTTTT. As protein: CASRPRARLAGELFF.

This chain links TRBV20-1 with TRBJ2-5; D may be TRBD1 (7 bases). Trimming pared 3 bases from V and 6 bases from J, leaving 23 bases between. This CDR3 region has 16 residues. The germline CDR1 and CDR2 sequences are DFQATT and SNEGSKA (reference sequence). CDR3 nucleotide sequence: TGCAGTGCTAGTCTAACAGGGGTTGGGACTCGAAAGACCCAGTACTTC. It codes for CSASLTGVGTRKTQYF.

This sequence joins TRBV6-2 or TRBV6-3 and TRBJ2-7; D may match TRBD1 or TRBD2 (6 bases each). The CDR3 is 14 amino acids. Trimming removed 3 bases from V and 7 bases from J, with 16 bases in between. Germline CDR1 and CDR2: MNHEY and SVGEGT. The CDR3 spells CASSYDPGASEQYF. CDR3 DNA: TGTGCCAGCAGTTATGATCCGGGGGCAAGTGAGCAGTACTTC.

The gene calls are TRBV7-2 and TRBJ1-1, with TRBD1 as a possible D gene (5 bases). CDR3 length: 14 residues. Trimming left V 5 bases short and J 8 bases short, with 18 bases between. The germline V gene has CDR1 SGHTA and CDR2 FQGNSA. The CDR3 DNA sequence: TGTGCCAGCAGCCAGAGGTCCGGGGGATCGGAAGCTTTCTTT. Encoded protein: CASSQRSGGSEAFF. Full variable domain (outside the CDR3, taken from reference TRBV7-2 and TRBJ1-1): GAGVSQSPSNKVTEKGKDVELRCDPISGHTALYWYRQSLGQGLEFLIYFQGNSAPDKSGLPSDRFSAERTGGSVSTLTIQRTQQEDSAVYLCASSQRSGGSEAFFGQGTRLTVV.

The chain is built from TRBV12-3 or TRBV12-4 and TRBJ1-1; the D gene is possibly TRBD1 (6 bases). CDR3 size: 12 residues. Trimming pared 6 bases from V and 8 bases from J, leaving 13 bases between. The DNA of the CDR3 is TGTGCCAGCAGCCCCGGACAGTCGGAAGCTTTCTTT. This encodes CASSPGQSEAFF.

V is TRBV27 and J is TRBJ2-5, with D perhaps matching TRBD1 (6 bases). This CDR3 region has 15 residues. From germline, CDR1 is MNHEY and CDR2 SMNVEV (reference sequence). V lost 7 bases and J lost 4, with 19 bases in between. The CDR3 is CASNQGVGGPETQYF. DNA of the CDR3: TGTGCCAGCAACCAAGGGGTTGGGGGCCCAGAGACCCAGTACTTC.